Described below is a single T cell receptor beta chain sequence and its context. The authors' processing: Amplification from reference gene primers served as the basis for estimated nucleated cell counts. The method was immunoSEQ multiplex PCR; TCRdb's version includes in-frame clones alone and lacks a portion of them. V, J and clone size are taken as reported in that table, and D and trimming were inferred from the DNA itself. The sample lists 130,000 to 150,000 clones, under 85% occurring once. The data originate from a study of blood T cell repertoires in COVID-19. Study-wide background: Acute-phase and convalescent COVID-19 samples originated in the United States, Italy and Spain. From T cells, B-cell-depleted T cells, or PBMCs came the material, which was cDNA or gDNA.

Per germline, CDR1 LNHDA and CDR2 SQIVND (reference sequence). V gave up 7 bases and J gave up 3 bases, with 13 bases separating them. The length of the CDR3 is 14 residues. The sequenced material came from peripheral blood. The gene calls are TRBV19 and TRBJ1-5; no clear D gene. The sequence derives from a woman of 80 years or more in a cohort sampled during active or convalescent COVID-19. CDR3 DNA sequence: TGTGCCAGTAAGAGCGAGCCCTTCAATCAGCCCCAGCATTTT. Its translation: CASKSEPFNQPQHF.